This TCR beta chain came from a study of blood T cell repertoires in COVID-19 (dated by TCRdb to the early 2020s). Regarding the study in general: Samples covering the acute and convalescent phases of COVID-19 were provided by collaborators in the United States, Italy and Spain. The material from the prospective study consisted of cDNA or gDNA derived from T cells, B-cell-depleted T cells, or PBMCs. The dataset comprised deeply sampled blood TCRbeta repertoires from subjects exposed to, actively infected with, or recovered from COVID-19. The repertoires were made available in a free public database intended to serve as a resource for research on the immune response to SARS-CoV-2. Samples were obtained from the ongoing ImmuneRACE study (first 160 participants) and from some 1,200 subjects provided by 6 global collaborators. The sample metadata nearly always contained a de-identified subject ID, COVID-19 status, age in years and sex. Where available, HLA class I and class II types were obtained from metadata supplied by the sample provider rather than from assay-based typing. The research as a whole found: The amount of clinical and demographic metadata varied by source and participant and was provided uncurated.

Comment on this clone: Its antigen is unknown. Base qualities are not at hand, and no much larger clone is one base apart.

TCRbeta CDR3 regions were amplified from genomic DNA using the immunoSEQ Assay, a bias-controlled multiplex PCR. Per the source publication's procedure: The number of nucleated cells in each sample was estimated by amplification of reference gene primers within the assay. Sequence reads were collapsed and filtered to measure the absolute abundance of every unique TCRbeta CDR3 rearrangement. Productive Simpson clonality was computed per sample as the square root of Simpson's diversity index over productive rearrangements. The table was pulled from immuneACCESS by TCRdb, which kept in-frame rearrangements only. Such tables lose some clones; where checked, under half of the loss comes from unresolved V genes, and the rest has no known cause. That table supplies the V and J calls and clone size; D and trimming were determined from the DNA. The sample table shows roughly 330,000 clones, and approximately 89% are seen once. The top ten clones comprise about 5.7% of the sample.

Participants in the prospective study were enrolled through a virtual design, were aged about 18 to 100 years, and lived in approximately 25 United States geographic areas. Cohort assignment in the prospective study relied on participant-reported clinical history from a screening survey and a study questionnaire. ImmuneRACE Cohort 3 recovered participants were defined by two consecutive negative NP/OP PCR tests, healthcare professional clearance, or symptom resolution. Each participant in the prospective study had whole blood, serum and a nasopharyngeal or oropharyngeal swab collected by mobile phlebotomists. Participants in the prospective study had the option to provide additional blood draws and questionnaires over a roughly 2-month period. Before DNA extraction, blood samples from the prospective study were shipped at room temperature or frozen. This sequence originates from a woman in her thirties who had recovered from COVID-19. Sample: PBMCs or T cells enriched from blood (not recorded which).

The CDR3: CASSRTGEVNTEAFF. The sequenced DNA is TGTGCCAGCAGTCGGACAGGGGAGGTGAACACTGAAGCTTTCTTT. The V and J segments used are TRBV7-9 and TRBJ1-1, and 9 junction bases match TRBD1. V and J are trimmed by 6 bases and 0 bases, and the gene matches miss 5 bases of the junction. Counted from cysteine to phenylalanine, this CDR3 has 15 amino acids. The CDR3 DNA has 45 bases and is translated from base 1. CDR1 and CDR2 are drawn from the germline V gene (reference sequence): SEHNR, FQNEAQ.